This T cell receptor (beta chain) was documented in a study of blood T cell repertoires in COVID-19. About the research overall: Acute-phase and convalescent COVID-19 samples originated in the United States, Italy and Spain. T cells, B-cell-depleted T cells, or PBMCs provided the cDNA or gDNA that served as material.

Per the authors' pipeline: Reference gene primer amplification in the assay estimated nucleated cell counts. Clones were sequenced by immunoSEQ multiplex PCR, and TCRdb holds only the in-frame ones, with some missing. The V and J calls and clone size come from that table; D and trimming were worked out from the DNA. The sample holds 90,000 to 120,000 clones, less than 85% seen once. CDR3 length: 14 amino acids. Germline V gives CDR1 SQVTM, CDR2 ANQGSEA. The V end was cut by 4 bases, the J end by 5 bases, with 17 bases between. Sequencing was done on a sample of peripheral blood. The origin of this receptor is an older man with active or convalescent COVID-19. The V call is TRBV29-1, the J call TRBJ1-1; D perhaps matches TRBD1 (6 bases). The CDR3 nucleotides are TGCAGCGTTGCAACCGGGACAAGGAGGACTGAAGCTTTCTTT. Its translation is CSVATGTRRTEAFF.